This T cell receptor beta chain was captured by sequencing in a study of T cells in localized non-small cell lung cancer. Notes on this clone: What it recognizes is unknown.

The CDR3 spans 14 residues. Trimming pared 4 bases from V and 1 base from J, leaving 12 bases between. Germline CDR1 and CDR2: SGHRS and YFSETQ. The repertoire was sequenced with immunoSEQ multiplex PCR; TCRdb's copy has only in-frame clones and lacks some. The table includes about 43,000 clones, more than 85% detected once. Study conclusions and caveats: Uninvolved adjacent lung showed higher T cell clonality than tumor. Longer overall survival was linked to higher blood T cell density. Median detection of top 100 tumor clones in adjacent lung was 57 clones. Only one tumor region went through sequencing, so heterogeneity may still be there.

The TCR sequence derives from a woman aged 40 to 75 with stage II lung adenocarcinoma. The J gene is TRBJ2-7, the V gene TRBV5-1; D gene ambiguous. This specimen consisted of PBMCs, obtained before any cancer treatment. The CDR3 DNA reads TGCGCCAGCAGCCTACGACTGGGTTCCTACGAGCAGTACTTC. It translates to CASSLRLGSYEQYF. Based on the CDR3 plus reference TRBV5-1 and TRBJ2-7, the full variable domain is KAGVTQTPRYLIKTRGQQVTLSCSPISGHRSVSWYQQTPGQGLQFLFEYFSETQRNKGNFPGRFSGRQFSNSRSEMNVSTLELGDSALYLCASSLRLGSYEQYFGPGTRLTVT.